This TCR beta chain was identified in a study of blood T cell repertoires in COVID-19. Study summary: COVID-19 samples, acute and convalescent, were from the United States, Italy and Spain. From T cells, B-cell-depleted T cells, or PBMCs came the material, which was cDNA or gDNA.

Per the study methods: Estimation of nucleated cell counts relied on the amplification of reference gene primers. Sequencing was performed with immunoSEQ multiplex PCR; in TCRdb, only in-frame clones are kept and a portion is missing. V and J calls and clone size are given by that table; D and trimming were obtained from the DNA. The sample includes more than 85,000 clones, roughly 92% of them seen just once. Seattle-derived patients entered the study during active infection and were followed longitudinally. There are 18 residues in the CDR3. Looked up from germline, CDR1 is SEHNR and CDR2 is FQNEAQ (reference sequence). V was shortened by 5 bases and J by 0 bases, with 20 bases between the two germline ends.

Source material: peripheral blood. This sequence originates from a woman in her 50s with COVID-19, enrolled during active disease. The chain links TRBV7-9 to TRBJ1-3; no clear D gene. CDR3 DNA sequence: TGTGCCAGCAGCCACAGCAGCCGAAGCCTAAACTCTGGAAACACCATATATTTT. Residues: CASSHSSRSLNSGNTIYF. The variable domain in full, completed from reference TRBV7-9 and TRBJ1-3, reads DTGVSQNPRHKITKRGQNVTFRCDPISEHNRLYWYRQTLGQGPEFLTYFQNEAQLEKSRLLSDRFSAERPKGSFSTLEIQRTEQGDSAMYLCASSHSSRSLNSGNTIYFGEGSWLTVV.